Here is one T cell receptor (beta chain) with its context. This clonotype was counted a few times. Its antigen specificity is not known. The record has no base qualities; no much larger clone is one base away. The data are from a study of T cells in Graves' hyperthyroidism and ophthalmopathy (dated by TCRdb to between 2018 and 2021). About the full investigation: A discovery cohort of about 95 patients, roughly 45 with Graves' ophthalmopathy and 57 with stable Graves' hyperthyroidism, was used to find distinguishing TCR V-J signatures. The study also compared thyroid tissue and blood T-cell repertoires from more than 5 Graves' hyperthyroidism patients. After blood sampling, hyperthyroidism patients were treated with methimazole at a starting dose of 30 mg daily, and ophthalmopathy patients were treated with high-dose intravenous methylprednisolone. Prospective prediction of ophthalmopathy was tested in an independent validation cohort of some 20 hyperthyroidism patients and some 17 patients who later progressed to ophthalmopathy. The 80 to 100 discovery patients were randomly divided into training and test sets at a 7:3 ratio. TCR Vbeta CDR3 sequencing of 130 to 150 peripheral blood samples (over 40 ophthalmopathy, 75 to 80 hyperthyroidism and around 17 progressor patients) is reported in the paper.

Amplification of TCR beta CDR3 regions was carried out from RNA transcripts. A first-round RT-PCR of the TCR CDR3 used the HTBI primer set with the Qiagen OneStep RT-PCR kit. Libraries were constructed in a second round of multiplex PCR, after which size selection and purification were carried out. Paired-end sequencing of the libraries was performed with 100 bp reads on an Illumina HiSeq2000. Turning to the authors' computational methods: Raw data were processed with SOAPnuke, discarding reads with adapters, uncalled bases, mean Phred below 15, or no exact constant-primer or identifier match. High-quality paired reads were merged using COPE v1.2.5, and each unique nucleotide sequence was defined as a clonotype. MiTCR v1.1 was used to align the clonotypes against IMGT TRBV, TRBD and TRBJ reference segments. Only V-J combinations with frequency above 0.0001, covering approximately 99% of repertoires, were analysed. A TCS score was defined as the ratio between F50 (clonal expansion) and ExV (chaos), using BLOSUM62-based TCRdist between CDR3 peptides within each V-J. Welch's t-statistics and random forest reduced 500 to 650 V-J features to roughly 13, which were used in a naive Bayes classifier (R e1071). Thyroid-blood repertoire similarity was quantified with the Morisita-Horn index. TCRdb handled the public reads itself, with Q25 trimming in fastp and clone calling in MiXCR, and kept productive beta chains. A single entry per CDR3 protein holds the most common genes and DNA from its merged rows. These V and J calls rely on TCRdb rather than the paper's analysis. The sample records about 640,000 distinct CDR3 sequences, about 45% of which are singletons. Approximately 7.2% of the sample lies in the top ten.

What the authors observed across the whole study: Sample size was not statistically predetermined, and investigators were not blinded to group allocation. A model built on a 13 V-J signature distinguished ophthalmopathy from stable hyperthyroidism, reaching 85% to 90% sensitivity and approximately 83% specificity in cross-validation and 80%/75% in testing. In validation, progression to ophthalmopathy was predicted by the model with roughly 71% sensitivity and just over 72% specificity, a median of around 5.9 months before onset. Most expanded thyroid clonotypes (frequency above 0.001) were also detected in blood, a finding suggesting that blood repertoires may reflect thyroid immune responses.

The study excluded patients with uncontrolled infections, other autoimmune diseases, pregnancy or lactation. Clinical symptoms, serum thyroxine and TRAb, thyroid ultrasound, and orbital computed tomography formed the basis for the diagnoses. Trizol reagent was used to extract total RNA, and RNA quality was then checked on an Agilent 2100 Bioanalyzer. Material: peripheral blood or thyroid tissue (not recorded which). The TCR was taken from an adult man with Graves' disease, either hyperthyroidism or ophthalmopathy (not recorded which).

The nucleotides read TGTGCCAGCAGCTTAGAGGCAACAGGCTCGGAGGGAGACTATGGCTACACCTTC. Its protein product is CASSLEATGSEGDYGYTF. The rearranged chain carries TRBV7-9 and TRBJ1-2; a tentative D call is TRBD1 (5 bases match). The V end loses 1 base and the J end loses 3 bases, and a stretch of 21 bases separates them. In the germline V gene (reference sequence), CDR1 corresponds to SEHNR and CDR2 to FQNEAQ. Inclusive of the bounding cysteine and phenylalanine, the CDR3 is 18 residues long. Of all the DNA, just the CDR3 is kept, 54 bases in frame from base 1.